These T cell receptor beta chains were read from a single sample in a study of blood T cell repertoires in COVID-19. Clones were sequenced by immunoSEQ multiplex PCR, and TCRdb holds only the in-frame ones, with some missing. The sample lists 120,000 to 150,000 clones; 80% to 90% were seen once. The sample comprised peripheral blood. These receptors originate from an elderly woman with acute or convalescent COVID-19. Each CDR3 is given with its conserved first and last residue. Each record gives: V gene, D gene, J gene, CDR3 DNA, CDR3 protein. D genes are given only for firm matches.

v_gene: TRBV19; d_gene: -; j_gene: TRBJ2-5; CDR3nt: TGTGCCAGTAGTATCCAGGGAAGGGAGACCCAGTACTTC; CDR3aa: CASSIQGRETQYF
v_gene: TRBV5-1; d_gene: TRBD2; j_gene: TRBJ2-1; CDR3nt: TGCGCCAGCAGCCTAAACGCGGGGGGTACCTACAATGAGCAGTTCTTC; CDR3aa: CASSLNAGGTYNEQFF
v_gene: TRBV28; d_gene: -; j_gene: TRBJ2-5; CDR3nt: TGTGCCAGCAGAACCACAGACAAGCAAGAGACCCAGTACTTC; CDR3aa: CASRTTDKQETQYF
v_gene: TRBV18; d_gene: -; j_gene: TRBJ1-3; CDR3nt: TGTGCCAGCTCAAGACAGCTTGGAAACACCATATATTTT; CDR3aa: CASSRQLGNTIYF
v_gene: TRBV15; d_gene: -; j_gene: TRBJ2-1; CDR3nt: TGTGCCACCAGCAGAGGGGGGCGGGGGACCACCACCCACTCCTACAATGAGCAGTTCTTC; CDR3aa: CATSRGGRGTTTHSYNEQFF
v_gene: TRBV6-2/TRBV6-3; d_gene: -; j_gene: TRBJ1-2; CDR3nt: TGTGCCAGCAGTTACCCGAGCGGACAGCCTTTCTATGGCTACACCTTC; CDR3aa: CASSYPSGQPFYGYTF
v_gene: TRBV30; d_gene: -; j_gene: TRBJ2-7; CDR3nt: TGTGCCTGGGCGCCATTTCTGGGCAGGGAAAGGTTGGAGCAGTACTTC; CDR3aa: CAWAPFLGRERLEQYF
v_gene: TRBV3-1/TRBV3-2; d_gene: -; j_gene: TRBJ1-1; CDR3nt: TGTGCCAGCAGCCCGGGGATCCTCACTGAAGCTTTCTTT; CDR3aa: CASSPGILTEAFF
v_gene: TRBV5-1; d_gene: -; j_gene: TRBJ1-1; CDR3nt: TGCGCCAGCAGCCCCGGGTCGATGGGCACTGAAGCTTTCTTT; CDR3aa: CASSPGSMGTEAFF
v_gene: TRBV3-1/TRBV3-2; d_gene: -; j_gene: TRBJ2-1; CDR3nt: TGTGCCAGCAGCCCAGGACAGGGAGGGGCAGAGTTCTTC; CDR3aa: CASSPGQGGAEFF
v_gene: TRBV5-4; d_gene: TRBD1; j_gene: TRBJ2-1; CDR3nt: TGTGCCAGCAGCCCGAAGGCCGGACAGGGCAATGAGCAGTTCTTC; CDR3aa: CASSPKAGQGNEQFF
v_gene: TRBV4-1; d_gene: -; j_gene: TRBJ2-3; CDR3nt: TGCGCCAGCAGCCAAGATGACTCGGCTAGCAGAAACACAGATACGCAGTATTTT; CDR3aa: CASSQDDSASRNTDTQYF
v_gene: TRBV9; d_gene: -; j_gene: TRBJ1-2; CDR3nt: TGTGCCAGCAGCTCCGACCCTAGCGGGGGCTACACCTTC; CDR3aa: CASSSDPSGGYTF
v_gene: TRBV6-5; d_gene: -; j_gene: TRBJ1-2; CDR3nt: TGTGCCAGCCTTACAGAGCCCATCGCCTATGGCTACACCTTC; CDR3aa: CASLTEPIAYGYTF
v_gene: TRBV2; d_gene: TRBD1; j_gene: TRBJ2-2; CDR3nt: TGTGCCAGCAGTGAACGGGGTTTGGACAGGGGGAACACCGGGGAGCTGTTTTTT; CDR3aa: CASSERGLDRGNTGELFF